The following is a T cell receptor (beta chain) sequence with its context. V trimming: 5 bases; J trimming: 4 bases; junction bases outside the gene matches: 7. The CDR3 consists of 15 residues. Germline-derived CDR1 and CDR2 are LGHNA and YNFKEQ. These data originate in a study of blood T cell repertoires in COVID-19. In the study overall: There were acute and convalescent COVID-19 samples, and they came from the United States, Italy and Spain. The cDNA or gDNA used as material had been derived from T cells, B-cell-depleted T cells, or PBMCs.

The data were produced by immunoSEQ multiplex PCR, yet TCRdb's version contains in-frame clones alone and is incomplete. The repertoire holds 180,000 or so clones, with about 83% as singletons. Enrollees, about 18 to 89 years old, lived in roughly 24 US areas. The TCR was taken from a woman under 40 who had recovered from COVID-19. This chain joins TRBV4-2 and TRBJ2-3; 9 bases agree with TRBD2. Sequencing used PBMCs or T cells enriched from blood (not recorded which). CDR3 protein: CASSSEREVSDTQYF. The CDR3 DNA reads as TGTGCCAGCAGCAGTGAGCGGGAGGTTTCAGATACGCAGTATTTT.